This entry lists 13 T cell receptor beta chains sequenced from one sample in a study of spatial heterogeneity in lung cancer. TCRdb reanalysed the 5' RACE reads using MiXCR and keeps one entry per CDR3 protein. Of 60,000 to 90,000 distinct CDR3 sequences in the sample, 8% were seen once. Time point meaning: sample taken at primary tumor resection. The sequencing used PBMCs, collected at surgery. Receptors were obtained from a male donor with early-stage non-small cell lung cancer.

The sample holds many counts of this clonotype. This chain links TRBV11-1 with TRBJ2-1, with D hard to call. From germline, CDR1 is SGHAT and CDR2 FQDESV (reference sequence). The CDR3 contains 14 residues. Trimming cost V 2 bases and J 5 bases, with 10 bases left between them. For the CDR3, the DNA is TGTGCCAGCAGCTTAAGCCTCGTGGACAATGAGCAGTTCTTC. This codes for CASSLSLVDNEQFF. Filled out from reference TRBV11-1 and TRBJ2-1, the complete variable domain reads EAEVAQSPRYKITEKSQAVAFWCDPISGHATLYWYRQILGQGPELLVQFQDESVVDDSQLPKDRFSAERLKGVDSTLKIQPAELGDSAMYLCASSLSLVDNEQFFGPGTRLTVL.

At least ten counts were recorded for this clonotype. J is TRBJ2-7 and V is TRBV15; 7 bases align to TRBD2. The germline V gene has CDR1 LNHNV and CDR2 YYDKDF (reference sequence). The ends lost 1 base at V and 0 bases at J; junction bases unmatched: 6. The CDR3 has 16 amino acids. Written as DNA, the CDR3 is TGTGCCACCAGCAGAGCTAGCGGACCAAGCTCCTACGAGCAGTACTTC. This sequence encodes CATSRASGPSSYEQYF.

The table lists this clonotype with many counts. In DNA, the CDR3 is TGCGCCAGCAGCCAAGATGAAAGGTCCGGGTACTACGAGCAGTACTTC. As protein: CASSQDERSGYYEQYF. This chain joins TRBV4-1 and TRBJ2-7; D is ambiguous. This CDR3 has 16 residues. Germline CDR1 is MGHRA and CDR2 is YSYEKL. Trimming cost V 0 bases and J 3 bases, with 15 bases left between them.

This clonotype was counted a few times. Here the CDR3 DNA reads TGTGCCAGTAGTGCTCGAGCGGTAGGCTCCGGGGAGCTGTTTTTT. This gives the protein CASSARAVGSGELFF. The chain recombines TRBV19 with TRBJ2-2, with D maybe TRBD2 (5 bases). This CDR3 is built from 15 residues. Deletions cut 5 bases from V and 6 bases from J, with 16 bases between. CDR1 is LNHDA and CDR2 is SQIVND in the germline V gene (reference sequence).

This clonotype was counted at least ten times. The rearrangement links TRBV5-1 to TRBJ2-1; D may be TRBD1 (5 bases). Germline CDR1 reads SGHRS; CDR2 reads YFSETQ. This CDR3 is 11 amino acids long. V was clipped by 5 bases and J by 8 bases, with 8 bases between them. The CDR3 nucleotides read TGCGCCAGCAGAGACAGCCATGAGCAGTTCTTC. Protein product: CASRDSHEQFF.

This clonotype was seen many times. Here the CDR3 reads CASRSGQGTTEAFF. CDR3 sequence (DNA): TGTGCCAGCCGATCGGGACAGGGGACCACTGAAGCTTTCTTT. This chain uses TRBV12-3 or TRBV12-4 with TRBJ1-1, with 10 bases fitting TRBD1. With 8 bases clipped from V and 4 bases from J, the junction kept 7 bases outside the gene matches. The CDR3 length is 14 residues.

J is TRBJ1-1 and V is TRBV10-3; D is undetermined. V was trimmed by 6 bases and J by 0 bases, leaving 11 bases between them. This CDR3 has 14 residues. Germline lookup yields CDR1 ENHRY and CDR2 SYGVKD. CDR3 protein: CAIRETIMNTEAFF. As DNA, the CDR3 is TGTGCCATCAGAGAGACAATAATGAACACTGAAGCTTTCTTT.

This clonotype has a count of ten or more. The gene calls are TRBV14 and TRBJ1-4, with 11 bases identical to TRBD1. The CDR3 length is 15 residues. Losses at the gene ends were 6 bases for V and 5 bases for J; bases not matched to a gene: 5. Germline CDR1 and CDR2: SGHDN and FVKESK. CDR3 DNA: TGTGCCAGCAGGCGAGGACAGGGGGCCAATGAAAAACTGTTTTTT. Its translation: CASRRGQGANEKLFF.

This clonotype showed up just a few times. The chain is built from TRBV20-1 and TRBJ1-1; 8 positions match TRBD1. The CDR3 has 13 amino acids. V shed 4 bases, J shed 7 bases, and the junction held 8 bases outside the gene matches. Germline CDR1 reads DFQATT; CDR2 reads SNEGSKA (reference sequence). This CDR3 is CSAKGRGQVEAFF. The CDR3 DNA sequence: TGCAGTGCTAAAGGCAGGGGGCAAGTTGAAGCTTTCTTT.

V is TRBV2 and J is TRBJ2-2; D perhaps matches TRBD2 (5 bases). The germline V and J ends were trimmed by 6 bases and 0 bases, with 11 bases remaining between them. The CDR3 length is 15 residues. CDR1 is SNHLY, CDR2 FYNNEI, per germline. CDR3 bases: TGTGCCAGCAGCGGGCGGGCCTCGAACACCGGGGAGCTGTTTTTT. Its translation is CASSGRASNTGELFF.

This clonotype was picked up many times. The chain joins TRBV7-6 to TRBJ2-1; 9 bases are a match to TRBD1. The CDR3 has 16 amino acids. The germline CDR1 and CDR2 sequences are SGHVS and FNYEAQ. V lost 5 bases to trimming and J lost 10 bases; unmatched junction nucleotides: 15. CDR3 nucleotide sequence: TGTGCCAGCAGCCTCCCGGGACAGGGCATCCCAGGAGAGCAGTTCTTC. Translating it yields CASSLPGQGIPGEQFF.

This clonotype was seen more than once but under ten times. CDR3: CASSLQRGYTGELFF. CDR3 sequence (DNA): TGTGCCAGCAGCTTGCAGCGGGGTTACACCGGGGAGCTGTTTTTT. The gene calls are TRBV7-6 and TRBJ2-2; 7 bases are shared with TRBD2. Germline CDR1 and CDR2: SGHVS and FNYEAQ. With V trimmed by 3 bases and J by 3 bases, 4 bases remained unmatched. The CDR3 totals 15 residues.

V usage is TRBV5-1 and J usage is TRBJ2-3, with D perhaps TRBD1 (6 bases). With 0 bases removed from V and 3 bases from J, the gap between germline ends came to 14 bases. The CDR3 totals 16 residues. Per the germline V gene, CDR1 is SGHRS and CDR2 is YFSETQ. The CDR3 DNA reads TGCGCCAGCAGCTTGGATGGGGGCTTCGGGACAGATACGCAGTATTTT. It yields the protein CASSLDGGFGTDTQYF.